These T cell receptor beta chains were read from a single sample in a study of T cells in Graves' hyperthyroidism and ophthalmopathy. TCRdb reanalysed the multiplex PCR reads using MiXCR and keeps one entry per CDR3 protein. The sample carries 550,000 to 800,000 distinct CDR3 sequences, approximately 16% recorded once. The material sequenced was blood. These receptors were collected from a man aged 18 to 35 with Graves' hyperthyroidism. The CDR3 runs from the conserved cysteine through the conserved F or W. D genes are given only for firm matches. Clone size, where shown, is once, few, many, or a class for clones that have expanded.

D: NA; J: TRBJ1-1; size: NA; V: TRBV25-1; CDR3: CASSDHRVGNTEAFF; DNA: TGTGCCAGCAGTGATCATAGGGTCGGGAACACTGAAGCTTTCTTT
D: NA; J: TRBJ2-3; size: NA; V: TRBV6-1; CDR3: CAGRGTVTDTQYF; DNA: TGTGCCGGCCGCGGGACGGTCACAGATACGCAGTATTTT
D: TRBD2; J: TRBJ2-3; size: many; V: TRBV7-2; CDR3: CASRAGAGTDTQYF; DNA: TGTGCCAGTCGAGCGGGAGCAGGCACAGATACGCAGTATTTT
D: NA; J: TRBJ1-1; size: few; V: TRBV15; CDR3: CATSSEGNAFF; DNA: TGTGCCACCAGCAGCGAGGGGAATGCTTTCTTT
D: NA; J: TRBJ2-1; size: many; V: TRBV6-1; CDR3: CASARAVYNEQFF; DNA: TGTGCCAGCGCCAGGGCAGTTTACAATGAGCAGTTCTTC
D: NA; J: TRBJ2-1; size: few; V: TRBV6-1; CDR3: CASSPQVGNEQFF; DNA: TGTGCCAGCAGTCCTCAGGTGGGGAATGAGCAGTTCTTC
D: NA; J: TRBJ2-7; size: NA; V: TRBV4-1; CDR3: CASSIVAGPHEQYF; DNA: TGCGCCAGCAGCATCGTAGCAGGGCCCCACGAGCAGTACTTC
D: NA; J: TRBJ1-1; size: NA; V: TRBV29-1; CDR3: CSVEGPPGGTEAFF; DNA: TGCAGCGTTGAGGGTCCCCCGGGGGGGACTGAAGCTTTCTTT
D: TRBD2; J: TRBJ2-1; size: NA; V: TRBV28; CDR3: CASSRLAGGPSSYNEQFF; DNA: TGTGCCAGCAGTCGCCTAGCGGGAGGCCCGAGCTCCTACAATGAGCAGTTCTTC
D: NA; J: TRBJ1-5; size: many; V: TRBV28; CDR3: CASSPRVFHQPQHF; DNA: TGTGCCAGCAGTCCAAGGGTGTTTCATCAGCCCCAGCATTTT
D: TRBD2; J: TRBJ2-3; size: NA; V: TRBV24-1; CDR3: CATSERTSGRRDTQYF; DNA: TGTGCCACCAGTGAGCGAACTAGCGGGAGACGAGATACGCAGTATTTT
D: TRBD2; J: TRBJ2-1; size: few; V: TRBV20-1; CDR3: CSEGPSGSNEQFF; DNA: TGCAGTGAGGGACCTAGCGGGAGCAATGAGCAGTTCTTC
D: NA; J: TRBJ2-7; size: many; V: TRBV3-1; CDR3: CASSQDYYEQYF; DNA: TGTGCCAGCAGCCAAGACTACTACGAGCAGTACTTC
D: TRBD2; J: TRBJ2-1; size: NA; V: TRBV9; CDR3: CASSAGGGGWGKNEQFF; DNA: TGTGCCAGCAGCGCTGGGGGGGGGGGATGGGGTAAAAATGAGCAGTTCTTC
D: NA; J: TRBJ1-2; size: few; V: TRBV28; CDR3: CASSTGKSGGYTF; DNA: TGTGCCAGCAGCACCGGGAAATCAGGGGGCTACACCTTC
D: NA; J: TRBJ2-1; size: many; V: TRBV11-2; CDR3: CASSLARNEQFF; DNA: TGTGCCAGCAGCTTAGCCCGCAATGAGCAGTTCTTC
D: TRBD1; J: TRBJ1-2; size: few; V: TRBV5-6; CDR3: CASSLWQGGPIGYGYTF; DNA: TGTGCCAGCAGCTTGTGGCAAGGGGGCCCCATTGGTTATGGCTACACCTTC
D: TRBD2; J: TRBJ2-1; size: few; V: TRBV14; CDR3: CASSPRLAGLKSSYNEQFF; DNA: TGTGCCAGCAGCCCAAGACTAGCGGGATTAAAGAGCTCCTACAATGAGCAGTTCTTC
D: TRBD1; J: TRBJ1-5; size: NA; V: TRBV20-1; CDR3: CSARRDRGYSNQPQHF; DNA: TGCAGTGCTAGGAGGGACAGGGGGTATAGCAATCAGCCCCAGCATTTT
D: NA; J: TRBJ2-3; size: few; V: TRBV27; CDR3: CASSSRTDPDTQYF; DNA: TGTGCCAGCAGTTCAAGGACAGACCCAGATACGCAGTATTTT
D: TRBD1; J: TRBJ2-7; size: many; V: TRBV7-9; CDR3: CASSRTGTGQYF; DNA: TGTGCCAGCAGCCGAACCGGGACAGGGCAGTACTTC
D: TRBD1; J: TRBJ2-1; size: many; V: TRBV11-1; CDR3: CASSLGTGEYNEQFF; DNA: TGTGCCAGCAGCTTAGGGACAGGGGAATACAATGAGCAGTTCTTC
D: NA; J: TRBJ2-5; size: NA; V: TRBV6-1; CDR3: CASSLVGDQETQYF; DNA: TGTGCCAGCAGTCTAGTGGGGGACCAGGAGACCCAGTACTTC
D: NA; J: TRBJ1-5; size: NA; V: TRBV19; CDR3: CASSMGLDQPQHF; DNA: TGTGCCAGTAGTATGGGGTTGGATCAGCCCCAGCATTTT
D: NA; J: TRBJ2-2; size: few; V: TRBV12-3/TRBV12-4; CDR3: CASTGYGDTGELFF; DNA: TGTGCCAGTACAGGGTATGGCGACACCGGGGAGCTGTTTTTT
D: TRBD1; J: TRBJ2-7; size: few; V: TRBV7-9; CDR3: CASSLRRTGGEQYF; DNA: TGTGCCAGCAGCTTAAGGAGGACAGGCGGCGAGCAGTACTTC